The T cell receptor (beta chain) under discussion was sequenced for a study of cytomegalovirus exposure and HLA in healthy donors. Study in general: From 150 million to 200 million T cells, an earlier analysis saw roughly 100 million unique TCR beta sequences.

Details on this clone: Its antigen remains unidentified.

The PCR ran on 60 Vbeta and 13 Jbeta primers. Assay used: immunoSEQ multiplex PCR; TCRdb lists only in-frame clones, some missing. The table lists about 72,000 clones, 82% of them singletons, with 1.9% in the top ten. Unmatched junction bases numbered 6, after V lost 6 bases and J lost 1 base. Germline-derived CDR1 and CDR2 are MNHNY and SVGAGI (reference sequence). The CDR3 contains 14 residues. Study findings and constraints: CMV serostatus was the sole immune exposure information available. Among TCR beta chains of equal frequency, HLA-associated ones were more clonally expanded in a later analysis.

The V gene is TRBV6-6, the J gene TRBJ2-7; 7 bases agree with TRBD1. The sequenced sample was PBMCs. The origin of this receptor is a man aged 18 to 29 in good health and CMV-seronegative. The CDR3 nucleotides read TGTGCCAGCAGAAGGCTGGGACAGTCCTACGAGCAGTACTTC. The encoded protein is CASRRLGQSYEQYF.